What follows describes a single TCR beta chain. The antigen is unknown. An end of the junction differs from the germline gene, which may be a read error. Germline assignment: CDR1 SEHNR and CDR2 FQNEAQ (reference sequence). CDR3 length: 12 amino acids. The record originates from a study of cytomegalovirus exposure and HLA in healthy donors. With 60 Vbeta and 13 Jbeta primers, the PCR was carried out. Sequencing used immunoSEQ multiplex PCR; TCRdb keeps in-frame clones, though not all of them. The sample records around 150,000 clones, more than 60% being singletons. Study-level findings and limits: In a later analysis, TCR beta V- and J-gene trimming showed a link to a missense DCLRE1C variant.

The sequencing sample was made of PBMCs. The clonotype originates from a young man in good health and CMV-seropositive. The chain uses TRBV7-9 and TRBJ2-7; a weak D match, TRBD2 (6 bases). The CDR3 sequence: CSSSLVAEEQYF. DNA of the CDR3: TGTTCCAGCAGCTTAGTAGCGGAAGAGCAGTACTTC.